The 6 T cell receptor beta chains in this list originate from one sample, sequenced in a study of T cell clonality in common variable immunodeficiency. Method: immunoSEQ multiplex PCR; TCRdb's copy keeps in-frame clones and lacks some. Singletons are absent from the sample, which has tens of thousands of clones. Input material: peripheral blood mononuclear cells. All receptors derive from a person between 18 and 69 years old in good health.

This clone came up many times. The read terminates 3 residues before the CDR3 end, so the remaining end is supplied by the germline J gene. V is TRBV30 and J is TRBJ1-2; 10 bases are shared with TRBD1. V was clipped by 5 bases and J by 2 bases; unmatched bases: 5. CDR1 GTSNPN and CDR2 SVGIG come from the germline V gene (reference sequence). CDR3 length equals 14 residues. The part of the CDR3 DNA that was read is TGTGCCTGGGGGACAGGGGCGAAAAACTATGGC. Amino acids: CAWGTGAKNYG. The CDR3 reads in full as CAWGTGAKNYGYTF.

This clone was detected ten times or more. The read gets to within 3 residues of the CDR3 end, and the germline J gene fills in the rest. Additional DNA sequences in this sample encode the identical CDR3. J is TRBJ2-7 and V is TRBV20-1, with 8 bases identical to TRBD2. This CDR3 contains 12 residues. Trimming cost V 5 bases and J 2 bases; bases outside gene matches: 2. Germline V gene data show CDR1 as DFQATT and CDR2 as SNEGSKA (reference sequence). Partial CDR3 DNA: TGCAGTGCTCGGACTAGCCCCTACGAG. This sequence encodes CSARTSPYE. The CDR3 in full is CSARTSPYEQYF.

The sample holds many counts of this clone. The read terminates 3 residues before the CDR3 end, so the remaining end is supplied by the germline J gene. The chain carries TRBV5-1 and TRBJ2-7; no firm D call. This CDR3 has 14 residues. The V gene lost 0 bases and the J gene lost 4 bases, with 11 bases spanning the gap. Germline assignment: CDR1 SGHRS and CDR2 YFSETQ. CDR3 bases read: TGCGCCAGCAGCTTGGGTCCTAGGTCGTACGAG. It is translated as CASSLGPRSYE. The CDR3 reads in full as CASSLGPRSYEQYF. The variable domain in full, with the rest retrieved from reference TRBV5-1 and TRBJ2-7, is KAGVTQTPRYLIKTRGQQVTLSCSPISGHRSVSWYQQTPGQGLQFLFEYFSETQRNKGNFPGRFSGRQFSNSRSEMNVSTLELGDSALYLCASSLGPRSYEQYFGPGTRLTVT.

This clone was seen many times. The junction differs from germline at one of its ends, possibly a read error. Coverage ceases 3 residues before the CDR3 finishes, and the germline J gene fills in the end. V and J are TRBV4-2 and TRBJ2-1; possibly TRBD2 for D (5 bases). The CDR3 is 16 residues long. The germline V gene has CDR1 LGHNA and CDR2 YNFKEQ. CDR3 protein: CASSQASPFSYNEQFF. CDR3 DNA, as far as it was read: TGCGCCAGCAGCCAAGCTAGCCCGTTCTCCTACAATGAG.

Ten or more counts support this clone. One junction end disagrees with the germline gene, perhaps due to a read error. The read is 3 residues too short to cover the CDR3 end, so that end is filled in from the germline J gene. This chain joins TRBV4-2 and TRBJ2-3, with 10 positions matching TRBD2. The germline gives CDR1 LGHNA, CDR2 YNFKEQ. CDR3 length: 16 amino acids. The CDR3 DNA, read in part, is TGCGCCAGCAGCCAAGTGCCTAGCGGGAGTGGGGATACG. Protein: CASSQVPSGSGDT. The complete CDR3 reads CASSQVPSGSGDTQYF.

This clone appeared a few times. The read ends 3 residues before the CDR3 terminus; that terminus is restored from the germline J gene. This chain connects TRBV5-1 to TRBJ2-7, with 15 bases identical to TRBD2. The CDR3 covers 20 residues. After removal of 0 bases from V and 1 base from J, the junction contained 11 bases not matched to a gene. Germline CDR1 reads SGHRS; CDR2 reads YFSETQ. CDR3 protein: CASSLGKAGTSGRRSYEQYF. The sequenced CDR3 bases are TGCGCCAGCAGCTTGGGAAAGGCGGGGACTAGCGGGAGGAGGTCCTACGAG.